A selection of T cell receptor beta chains follows, all from one sample in a study of graft-versus-host responses after intestinal transplantation. The antigens of these receptors remain unknown. This table comes from immunoSEQ multiplex PCR, and its TCRdb copy is limited to in-frame clones, with some not included. The top ten clones hold roughly 0.39% of a sample with just over 85,000 clones, roughly 92% of them seen once. Sequenced here: unstimulated CD8+ T cells sorted from spleen or lymph node cells, sampled before transplant. These receptors all stem from a human donor who was the organ donor for an intestinal transplant. CDR3s include the opening cysteine and the closing phenylalanine or tryptophan. Fields, in order: D gene, V gene, clone size, J gene, CDR3 DNA, CDR3 protein. A D gene is named only where the DNA matches it firmly. For some rows the clone size is stated as once, few or many, or as a class when expanded; others skip it.

TRBD2	TRBV6-5	.	TRBJ2-3	TGTGCCAGCAGGGGGACTAGCGGGGTGCGTACGCAGTATTTT	CASRGTSGVRTQYF
TRBD1	TRBV6-1	.	TRBJ1-2	TGTGCCAGCAGTCCCGGGACAGGCGTATTGGGCTACACCTTC	CASSPGTGVLGYTF
TRBD1	TRBV10-3	.	TRBJ1-1	TGTGCCATCAGCGGGACAGGGATTGGCACTGAAGCTTTCTTT	CAISGTGIGTEAFF
TRBD1	TRBV5-1	once	TRBJ2-2	TGCGCCAGCAGCTTGGGACAGGGGGCGAGGGAGCTGTTTTTT	CASSLGQGARELFF
TRBD1	TRBV4-1	.	TRBJ1-1	TGCGCCAGCAGCGCAGGGGGAGGTACTGAAGCTTTCTTT	CASSAGGGTEAFF
.	TRBV5-1	.	TRBJ1-1	TGCGCCAGCAGCTTGGAGGGCGAGGGTATCGGCACTGAAGCTTTCTTT	CASSLEGEGIGTEAFF
TRBD1	TRBV27	.	TRBJ1-6	TGTGCCAGCAGTCCCCGCCGGGACAGGGCTTACTCACCCCTCCACTTT	CASSPRRDRAYSPLHF
TRBD1	TRBV9	.	TRBJ2-3	TGTGCCAGCAGCGTAGGGGCCTGGGGGGACAGGGGGTCAGATACGCAGTATTTT	CASSVGAWGDRGSDTQYF
.	TRBV7-3	.	TRBJ2-7	TGTGCCAGCAGCTTAAATACCAGGATTCTGGGGCGCCGACCGTACGAGCAGTACTTC	CASSLNTRILGRRPYEQYF
.	TRBV28	.	TRBJ2-1	TGTGCCAGCAGCCCCGAGGTGGATGAGCAGTTCTTC	CASSPEVDEQFF
TRBD2	TRBV4-1	.	TRBJ2-3	TGCGCCAGCAGCCAAGGCGGGGGGGAGACGGATACGCAGTATTTT	CASSQGGGETDTQYF
.	TRBV13	.	TRBJ1-5	TGTGCCAGCAGCTTTTCCGGCAATCAGCCCCAGCATTTT	CASSFSGNQPQHF
.	TRBV6-1	.	TRBJ2-5	TGTGCCAGCAGTGATATTTCGGAGACCCAGTACTTC	CASSDISETQYF
TRBD1	TRBV6-6	.	TRBJ2-7	TGTGCCAGCAGTTACGGTCAGGGGGATCTCTACGAGCAGTACTTC	CASSYGQGDLYEQYF
.	TRBV5-1	.	TRBJ1-1	TGCGCCAGCAGCTTCCGGGGGAACACTGAAGCTTTCTTT	CASSFRGNTEAFF
.	TRBV9	.	TRBJ2-7	TGTGCCAGCAGCGGAGGGTCCTACGAGCAGTACTTC	CASSGGSYEQYF
TRBD2	TRBV13	.	TRBJ2-3	TGTGCCAGCAGCTTAAGCGGGGGGGCCACAGATACGCAGTATTTT	CASSLSGGATDTQYF
.	TRBV11-2	.	TRBJ2-7	TGTGCCAGCAGCGACAGATCCTACGAGCAGTACTTC	CASSDRSYEQYF
.	TRBV28	.	TRBJ1-2	TGTGCCAGCAGTTTATTTTCGGGTGGCTACACCTTC	CASSLFSGGYTF
TRBD2	TRBV5-4	.	TRBJ2-1	TGTGCCAGCAGCACCTTATCTAGCGGGGGGCTCCAGAATGAGCAGTTCTTC	CASSTLSSGGLQNEQFF
TRBD1	TRBV13	once	TRBJ2-1	TGTGCCAGCAGCGCCGACAGGGATGACTACAATGAGCAGTTCTTC	CASSADRDDYNEQFF
TRBD1	TRBV9	once	TRBJ2-7	TGTGCCAGCAGCCTCCAGGGGGCGAGCACCTACGAGCAGTACTTC	CASSLQGASTYEQYF
.	TRBV7-2	.	TRBJ2-3	TGTGCCAGCAGCTTAGCGCTGCTGTGGCCAGATACGCAGTATTTT	CASSLALLWPDTQYF
TRBD2	TRBV2	.	TRBJ2-1	TGTGCCAGCAGCCGACTAGCGGGGGGGCTGGAAGTAGACAATGAGCAGTTCTTC	CASSRLAGGLEVDNEQFF
.	TRBV4-2	.	TRBJ1-4	TGTGCCAGCAGCCAAGTATGGGGGGAGGGTGAAAAACTGTTTTTT	CASSQVWGEGEKLFF
.	TRBV27	.	TRBJ1-1	TGTGCCAGCAGTTTGACAGGAACTGAAGCTTTCTTT	CASSLTGTEAFF
TRBD2	TRBV13	.	TRBJ2-1	TGTGCCAGCAGCTTACGGCGGGGGGGTAACAATGAGCAGTTCTTC	CASSLRRGGNNEQFF
TRBD2	TRBV6-1	.	TRBJ2-7	TGTGCCAGCAGTGAACTAGCGGGCCCTGGCGAGCAGTACTTC	CASSELAGPGEQYF
TRBD2	TRBV30	.	TRBJ2-3	TGTGCCGGAAAGCGGGGGTGGGGCACAGATACGCAGTATTTT	CAGKRGWGTDTQYF
.	TRBV13	once	TRBJ1-2	TGTGCCAGCAGCTTAGGACAGGACGTCTATGGCTACACCTTC	CASSLGQDVYGYTF
TRBD1	TRBV5-1	.	TRBJ1-1	TGCGCCAGCAGGGGACAGGGCTCGGGGAACACTGAAGCTTTCTTT	CASRGQGSGNTEAFF
TRBD1	TRBV27	.	TRBJ1-1	TGTGCCAGCAGTTTTTGGCAGGGGGCCCCTGAAGCTTTCTTT	CASSFWQGAPEAFF
TRBD1	TRBV30	.	TRBJ2-3	TGTGCCTGGAGTGTACTCGACAGGGGCCCTGCAGATACGCAGTATTTT	CAWSVLDRGPADTQYF
TRBD2	TRBV27	.	TRBJ2-3	TGTGCCAGCAGTCCCCCTTATAGCGGGGGGCTAAATACGCAGTATTTT	CASSPPYSGGLNTQYF
TRBD1	TRBV9	.	TRBJ2-7	TGTGCCAGCAGCGTACGCGACAGGGCCTACGAGCAGTACTTC	CASSVRDRAYEQYF
.	TRBV4-1	.	TRBJ2-3	TGCGCCAGCAGCCAAGTAACGACTAGCACAGATACGCAGTATTTT	CASSQVTTSTDTQYF
.	TRBV11-2	.	TRBJ2-7	TGTGCCAGCAGCTTAGCAGGGGCGGGTGGCTACGAGCAGTACTTC	CASSLAGAGGYEQYF
TRBD2	TRBV6-1	once	TRBJ2-3	TGTGCCAGCAGTGGCGAGGACGGACATCATAGCGGGAAAACAGATACGCAGTATTTT	CASSGEDGHHSGKTDTQYF
TRBD1	TRBV27	.	TRBJ1-6	TGTGCCAGCAGTCCCGGACGTACAGGGGGCGTGAGCCCACGTTCACCCCTCCACTTT	CASSPGRTGGVSPRSPLHF
TRBD1	TRBV14	.	TRBJ2-1	TGTGCCAGCAGCCCGCGACAGGGGGGGTTTTTGGACAATGAGCAGTTCTTC	CASSPRQGGFLDNEQFF
.	TRBV9	.	TRBJ2-7	TGTGCCAGCAGCGGTCGGGACTCCTACGAGCAGTACTTC	CASSGRDSYEQYF
.	TRBV2	.	TRBJ1-2	TGTGCCAGCAGTGAAACAACCAGCTATGGCTACACCTTC	CASSETTSYGYTF
.	TRBV2	.	TRBJ1-1	TGTGCCAGCAGCGGGATAAACACTGAAGCTTTCTTT	CASSGINTEAFF
TRBD1	TRBV7-9	.	TRBJ1-1	TGTGCCAGCAGCTCCCGAGGGGGCTCGAACACTGAAGCTTTCTTT	CASSSRGGSNTEAFF
.	TRBV28	.	TRBJ2-5	TGTGCCAGCAGTTTGCTCGGCGGAGAGACCCAGTACTTC	CASSLLGGETQYF
TRBD1	TRBV7-2	.	TRBJ2-7	TGTGCCAGCAGCCCCGGGACAGATCTGAACGAGCAGTACTTC	CASSPGTDLNEQYF